These 27 T cell receptor beta chains share one sample of origin, sequenced in a study of blood T cells in healthy people across ages. The authors ran a second PCR of about 6 to 12 cycles using a sample-barcoded 5' primer and a J-beta primer mix. TCRdb passed the 5' RACE reads through MiXCR, listing each CDR3 protein once. Altogether approximately 960,000 distinct CDR3 sequences are present, about 29% being singletons, with the ten largest covering roughly a tenth. The same data also went into a second study, on T cells of mothers and their children.

Sequencing input: blood. These receptors all come from a woman in her thirties or forties in good health.

This clonotype was observed a handful of times. The gene calls are TRBV5-1 and TRBJ2-1, with D possibly TRBD2 on 6 matching bases. CDR3 length: 16 amino acids. Germline lookup yields CDR1 SGHRS and CDR2 YFSETQ. V gave up 4 bases and J gave up 1 base, with 15 bases separating them. CDR3 in amino acids: CASSPGGGASYNEQFF. The CDR3, as DNA: TGCGCCAGCAGCCCTGGTGGCGGGGCGTCCTACAATGAGCAGTTCTTC.

As concerns this clonotype: With a much larger clone just one base away, this may be a read error. V is TRBV5-1 and J is TRBJ1-4; weak D call: TRBD1 (5 bases). The V gene's germline CDR1 is SGHRS and CDR2 YFSETQ. The CDR3 has 15 residues. The CDR3 loop reads CASSGGTSTNEELFF. The CDR3 nucleotides read TGCGCCAGCAGCGGTGGGACTTCAACTAATGAAGAACTGTTTTTT.

The chain joins TRBV7-2 to TRBJ1-5, with D possibly being TRBD1 (5 bases). Germline CDR1 and CDR2: SGHTA and FQGNSA. CDR3 size: 14 residues. Trimming removed 4 bases from V and 7 bases from J, with 14 bases in between. In nucleotides, the CDR3 is TGTGCCAGCAGCTCCTCAGGGATGGACCAGCCCCAGCATTTT. Its translation is CASSSSGMDQPQHF.

There are a few counts of this clonotype. A junction end diverges from the germline sequence, so it may reflect a read error. This chain joins TRBV12-3 or TRBV12-4 and TRBJ2-7; 9 bases are shared with TRBD1. The CDR3 is 15 amino acids. CDR3 loop: CVSSFTFGQGREQYF. The CDR3 DNA follows: TGTGTCAGCAGTTTCACCTTCGGACAGGGGCGGGAGCAGTACTTC.

This clonotype was recorded a few times. The V and J genes are TRBV5-1 and TRBJ2-1; 7 nucleotides line up with TRBD2. Trimming cost V 2 bases and J 0 bases; bases outside gene matches: 5. The CDR3 length is 16 residues. Germline assignment: CDR1 SGHRS and CDR2 YFSETQ. The CDR3 DNA follows: TGCGCCAGCAGCTTAGGTGGGACTAACTCCTACAATGAGCAGTTCTTC. As protein: CASSLGGTNSYNEQFF.

The V call is TRBV2, the J call TRBJ1-2, with 9 positions matching TRBD1. Unmatched junction bases numbered 12, after V lost 6 bases and J lost 7 bases. Germline CDR1 SNHLY, CDR2 FYNNEI. The CDR3 has 15 residues. This chain's CDR3 is CASSTPGQGLSGYTF. In DNA form, the CDR3 reads TGTGCCAGCAGCACCCCGGGACAGGGCCTTAGTGGCTACACCTTC.

The chain employs TRBV7-2 and TRBJ2-6; the D is unclear. Germline V gene sequence: CDR1 SGHTA, CDR2 FQGNSA. The CDR3 loop spans 15 amino acids. The V end was cut by 3 bases, the J end by 0 bases, with 6 bases between. The CDR3 loop reads CASSFQFSGANVLTF. CDR3 sequence (DNA): TGTGCCAGCAGCTTTCAATTCTCTGGGGCCAACGTCCTGACTTTC. Full variable domain (missing parts from reference TRBV7-2 and TRBJ2-6): GAGVSQSPSNKVTEKGKDVELRCDPISGHTALYWYRQSLGQGLEFLIYFQGNSAPDKSGLPSDRFSAERTGGSVSTLTIQRTQQEDSAVYLCASSFQFSGANVLTFGAGSRLTVL.

The table lists this clonotype with many counts. The gene calls are TRBV29-1 and TRBJ1-2; the D gene is possibly TRBD1 (5 bases). V dropped 0 bases and J dropped 6 bases, with 14 bases sitting between them. From germline, CDR1 is SQVTM and CDR2 ANQGSEA. The CDR3 covers 14 residues. CDR3 sequence (DNA): TGCAGCGTTGAAGATTCAAGGTTGGGGGATGGCTACACCTTC. Protein sequence: CSVEDSRLGDGYTF.

This clonotype came up a few times. At one of its ends the junction is not consistent with the germline gene, which may arise from a read error. The chain uses TRBV7-2 and TRBJ1-4, with D maybe TRBD1 (6 bases). Germline V gene sequence: CDR1 SGHTA, CDR2 FQGNSA. The CDR3 length is 14 residues. CDR3 loop: CVSSLQGGIEKLFF. The CDR3 region has the DNA TGTGTCAGCAGTTTACAGGGCGGGATAGAAAAACTGTTTTTT.

As regards this clonotype: A read error may be the cause here, since a much bigger clone is one base away. The gene calls are TRBV7-2 and TRBJ1-2, with D unclear. CDR3 size: 13 residues. Germline CDR1 is SGHTA and CDR2 is FQGNSA. The CDR3 is CAGSSLSGNGYTF. The DNA of the CDR3 is TGTGCCGGCAGCTCCCTTTCGGGGAATGGCTACACCTTC.

This clonotype was detected only a few times. This sequence joins TRBV5-1 and TRBJ1-4; 7 nucleotides align to TRBD1. There are 14 residues in the CDR3. Looked up from germline, CDR1 is SGHRS and CDR2 is YFSETQ. Trimming cost V 3 bases and J 8 bases; bases outside gene matches: 7. The CDR3 is CASSSQGFGEKLFF. The CDR3, as DNA: TGCGCCAGCAGCTCACAGGGGTTTGGAGAAAAACTGTTTTTT.

This clonotype occurred many times. This chain links TRBV7-2 with TRBJ1-2; perhaps TRBD1 as D (5 bases). Trimming left V 3 bases short and J 6 bases short, with 14 bases between. Germline V lookup: CDR1 SGHTA, CDR2 FQGNSA. This CDR3 contains 14 residues. For the CDR3, the DNA is TGTGCCAGCAGCTTGACCGGGACTTTAGATGGCTACACCTTC. Its translation: CASSLTGTLDGYTF.

Comment on this clonotype: The junction departs from the called germline gene at one end, perhaps through a read error. In nucleotides, the CDR3 is TGTGCTAGCAGCCACGACAGGTCTAACTATGGCTACACCTTC. Its protein is CASSHDRSNYGYTF. The V and J genes are TRBV3-1 and TRBJ1-2; tentative D call: TRBD1 (6 bases). From germline, CDR1 is LGHDT and CDR2 YNNKEL (reference sequence). The CDR3 is made up of 14 amino acids.

The CDR3 DNA reads TGCAGTGCTAGGGACGGGAGGTTCAACACTGAAGCTTTCTTT. Protein: CSARDGRFNTEAFF. The chain couples TRBV20-1 to TRBJ1-1; the D is unclear. Germline assignment: CDR1 DFQATT and CDR2 SNEGSKA (reference sequence). V shed 3 bases and J shed 2 bases, with 13 bases lying between them. This CDR3 has 14 amino acids.

The chain joins TRBV4-3 to TRBJ2-1; 7 bases fit TRBD2. The CDR3 has 17 residues. The J segment lost 0 bases and the V segment lost 3 bases, leaving 8 bases of the junction unmatched. Germline CDR1 is LGHNA and CDR2 is YSLEER. This CDR3 is CASSQGDGLGSYNEQFF. CDR3 DNA sequence: TGCGCCAGCAGCCAGGGGGACGGACTAGGCTCCTACAATGAGCAGTTCTTC.

The chain is built from TRBV28 and TRBJ2-2, with D unresolved. Trimming took 5 bases from V and 5 from J, leaving 15 bases between them. Germline V gives CDR1 MDHEN, CDR2 SYDVKM. The CDR3 contains 15 residues. CDR3 sequence (DNA): TGTGCCAGCAGTGGGTTTAGTGTCTTGACCGGGGAGCTGTTTTTT. It specifies CASSGFSVLTGELFF.

There are many counts of this clonotype. J is TRBJ2-1 and V is TRBV20-1, with 7 bases matching TRBD2. V lost 5 bases, J lost 3 bases, and 7 bases stayed unmatched. The germline V gene has CDR1 DFQATT and CDR2 SNEGSKA (reference sequence). The CDR3 has 14 amino acids. CDR3 in amino acids: CSAPLRGVYNEQFF. Written as DNA, the CDR3 is TGCAGTGCTCCCCTCCGGGGGGTCTACAATGAGCAGTTCTTC.

The V and J genes are TRBV6-1 and TRBJ1-2; D gene ambiguous. Between the trimmed V and J ends, which lost 3 bases and 4 bases, there was a span of 9 bases. The germline CDR1 and CDR2 sequences are MNHNS and SASEGT. CDR3 length: 13 residues. The CDR3 DNA reads TGTGCCAGCAGTGATCTCTCTCGCTATGGCTACACCTTC. Translated, it gives CASSDLSRYGYTF.

This clonotype has just a few counts. The chain employs TRBV7-9 and TRBJ1-4; D is ambiguous. With 5 bases removed from V and 0 bases from J, the gap between germline ends came to 10 bases. From germline, CDR1 is SEHNR and CDR2 FQNEAQ (reference sequence). This CDR3 spans 15 amino acids. CDR3 in DNA: TGTGCCAGCAGCCGAAACCTTGCAACTAATGAAAAACTGTTTTTT. It yields the protein CASSRNLATNEKLFF.

This clonotype was found many times. The chain is built from TRBV9 and TRBJ2-7; the D gene is possibly TRBD1 (6 bases). CDR1 is SGDLS and CDR2 is YYNGEE in the germline V gene. The CDR3 runs to 15 residues. Trimming left V 3 bases short and J 0 bases short, with 13 bases between. The CDR3 is CASSAGQNPSYEQYF. The CDR3 region has the DNA TGTGCCAGCAGCGCAGGACAGAATCCCTCCTACGAGCAGTACTTC.

This sequence joins TRBV6-2 or TRBV6-3 and TRBJ1-2, with D possibly TRBD1 on 6 matching bases. Germline CDR1 reads MNHEY; CDR2 reads SVGEGT. V lost 2 bases and J 4 bases, leaving 11 bases between the germline ends. The CDR3 is made up of 14 amino acids. CDR3 nucleotides: TGTGCCAGCAGTTACGCGGGACAAGGCTATGGCTACACCTTC. Translating gives CASSYAGQGYGYTF.

V usage is TRBV2 and J usage is TRBJ2-3; D ambiguous. CDR3 length: 12 residues. Germline assignment: CDR1 SNHLY and CDR2 FYNNEI. Trimming took 8 bases from V and 3 from J, leaving 9 bases between them. CDR3 residues: CASHVGTDTQYF. CDR3 DNA sequence: TGTGCCAGCCACGTGGGGACAGATACGCAGTATTTT.

Concerning this clonotype itself: An end of the junction differs from the germline gene, which may be a read error. This chain links TRBV27 with TRBJ1-5; weak D call: TRBD1 (5 bases). Germline V gives CDR1 MNHEY, CDR2 SMNVEV (reference sequence). The CDR3 is made up of 14 amino acids. CDR3 sequence (DNA): TGTGCCAGCAGTTTACGGGACTCCAATCACCCCCAGCATTTT. Protein: CASSLRDSNHPQHF.

This clonotype was found a few times. The V call is TRBV14, the J call TRBJ1-6, with TRBD1 matching 7 bases. The CDR3 totals 15 residues. In germline, CDR1 is SGHDN, CDR2 FVKESK. V was pared by 1 base and J by 8 bases, with 5 bases of the junction left unmatched. The CDR3 DNA is TGTGCCAGCAGCCAAGGACAGGGAAGTTATTCACCCCTCCACTTT. It translates to CASSQGQGSYSPLHF.

Points on this clonotype: The junction shows a germline mismatch at one end, possibly a read error. The rearrangement uses TRBV4-3 and TRBJ2-1; 7 nucleotides align to TRBD1. The CDR3 has 15 amino acids. Per the germline V gene, CDR1 is LGHNA and CDR2 is YSLEER. CDR3 in amino acids: CANSRTGEHYNEQFF. DNA for the CDR3: TGCGCCAACAGCCGCACAGGGGAACACTACAATGAGCAGTTCTTC.

The rearrangement uses TRBV10-3 and TRBJ1-2; 9 bases align to TRBD1. Germline CDR1 is ENHRY and CDR2 is SYGVKD. This CDR3 is built from 13 residues. Germline trimming cut 10 bases from V and 7 bases from J; bases unmatched to any gene: 10. In nucleotides, the CDR3 is TGTGCCACAGAGGACAGGGGACGCAGTGGCTACACCTTC. Protein product: CATEDRGRSGYTF.

This clonotype was seen a handful of times. The gene calls are TRBV10-3 and TRBJ2-3; D possibly corresponds to TRBD2 (5 bases). The CDR3 loop spans 15 amino acids. V was shortened by 0 bases and J by 3 bases, with 10 bases between the two germline ends. Germline lookup yields CDR1 ENHRY and CDR2 SYGVKD. CDR3 sequence (DNA): TGTGCCATCAGTGAGTCTACTAGTGGTACAGATACGCAGTATTTT. Its protein is CAISESTSGTDTQYF.